The rows below give T cell receptor beta chains drawn from one sample of a study of cytomegalovirus exposure and HLA in healthy donors. Clones were read by immunoSEQ multiplex PCR, and TCRdb kept only the in-frame ones, dropping some. This table has some 150,000 clones, roughly 85% appearing once. Sequencing was carried out using PBMCs. The receptors were gathered from a woman aged 45-59 years in good health and CMV-seronegative. Each CDR3 is given with its conserved first and last residue.

TRBV7-2 CASSLGDRVMNTEAFF
TRBV4-2 CASSRMGQGSSYEQYF
TRBV6-6 CASSSDRGKNSPLHF
TRBV29-1 CSVVGGTYNEQFF
TRBV4-2 CASSQAIGQGNTDTQYF
TRBV27 CASSLSGGRVQETQYF
TRBV19 CASSFEGQGRSEQYF
TRBV4-2 CASSQGVSGGPTGNEQFF
TRBV6-1 CASSESPGVYEQYF
TRBV18 CASSPRLAGSTDTQYF
TRBV7-3 CASSLDGTVNTEAFF
TRBV7-2 CASSFIGTSPLHF
TRBV7-8 CASSLLASGRSYNEQFF
TRBV6-1 CASSSRDSSQAFF
TRBV6-1 CASSEIYGNTIYF
TRBV19 CASNAGQSYSPLHF
TRBV6-5 CASRTGGGNTIYF
TRBV4-1 CASSPRYETGDGYTF
TRBV7-8 CASSARGQAANYGYTF
TRBV4-3 CASSQEGTSGVVQYF
TRBV7-9 CASSSGLITDTQYF
TRBV27 CASSLLRVGEQYF
TRBV25-1 CASSEGAGTGSSPPHF
TRBV11-3 CASSLVGAGRGETQYF
TRBV7-9 CASSRDRGDQPQHF
TRBV27 CASSRRRGPYEQYF
TRBV4-2 CASGTPGSGNTIYF
TRBV5-6 CASSFGGGTPYEQYF
TRBV7-9 CASSSRTGLNTEAFF
TRBV5-6 CASSSGLAPGEGPQFF
TRBV28 CASSLIGGGGGYEQYF
TRBV10-1 CASSQVASDTQYF
TRBV6-1 CASRDREYSEQYF
TRBV19 CASSIGTGNTEAFF
TRBV28 CASSLGGNEQYF
TRBV10-2 CASIAAGGPGETQYF
TRBV6-5 CASRTDSNEKLFF
TRBV2 CASPMTGVGETQYF
TRBV4-3 CASSQEIGTGSNEQFF
TRBV5-1 CASSLGGGPNTGELFF
TRBV4-3 CASSQGGGTLGYGYTF
TRBV4-2 CASKSLSGRYNEQFF
TRBV11-2 CASSLGFGTGINQPQHF
TRBV2 CASSEVGTGNTEAFF
TRBV11-2 CASSLGVDRGETQYF